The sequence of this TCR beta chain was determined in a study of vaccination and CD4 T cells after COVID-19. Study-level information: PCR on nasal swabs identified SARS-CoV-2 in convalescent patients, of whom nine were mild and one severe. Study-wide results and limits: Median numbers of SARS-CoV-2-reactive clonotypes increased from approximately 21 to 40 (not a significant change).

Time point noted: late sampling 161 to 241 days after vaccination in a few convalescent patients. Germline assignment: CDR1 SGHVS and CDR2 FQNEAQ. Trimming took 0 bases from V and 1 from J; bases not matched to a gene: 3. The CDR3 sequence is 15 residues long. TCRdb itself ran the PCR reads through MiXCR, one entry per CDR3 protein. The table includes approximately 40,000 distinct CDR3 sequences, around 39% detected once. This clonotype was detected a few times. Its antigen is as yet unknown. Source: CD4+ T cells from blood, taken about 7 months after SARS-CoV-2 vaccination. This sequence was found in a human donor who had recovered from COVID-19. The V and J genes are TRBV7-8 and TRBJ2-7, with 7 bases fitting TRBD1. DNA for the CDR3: TGTGCCAGCAGCTTAGCGGGACAGCCGTCCTACGAGCAGTACTTC. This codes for CASSLAGQPSYEQYF.